This T cell receptor beta chain is from a study of cytomegalovirus exposure and HLA in healthy donors. Study-level information: HLA-typed donors were the source of 80 million to 90 million unique TCRs, which an early data release held. General observations from the study: Among TCR beta chains, those listed as cytomegalovirus-associated numbered some 170.

With 60 Vbeta and 13 Jbeta primers, the PCR was carried out. In the source study's methods: Roughly 12 million of tens of millions of unique TCR beta chains were shared, per a later count. Here immunoSEQ multiplex PCR was the method, and the copy in TCRdb shows in-frame clones only, minus some. V and J calls and clone size are copied from that table; D and trimming were computed from the DNA. This repertoire shows under 200,000 clones, 65% to 85% found once; its top ten account for under 5%. The CDR3 has 17 amino acids. Germline V gene lookup returns CDR1 SEHNR and CDR2 FQNEAQ (reference sequence). Note on this clone: The antigen is unknown. An end of the junction differs from the germline gene, which may be a read error.

The clonotype was recovered from a woman aged 50 to 60 in good health and CMV-seropositive. Source material: PBMCs. V is TRBV7-9 and J is TRBJ2-6; tentative D call: TRBD2 (6 bases). In DNA form, the CDR3 reads TGTGCCAGCAGCAGCTACAACGCAGGGCGCGGGGCCAACGCCCTGACTTTC. It codes for CASSSYNAGRGANALTF.